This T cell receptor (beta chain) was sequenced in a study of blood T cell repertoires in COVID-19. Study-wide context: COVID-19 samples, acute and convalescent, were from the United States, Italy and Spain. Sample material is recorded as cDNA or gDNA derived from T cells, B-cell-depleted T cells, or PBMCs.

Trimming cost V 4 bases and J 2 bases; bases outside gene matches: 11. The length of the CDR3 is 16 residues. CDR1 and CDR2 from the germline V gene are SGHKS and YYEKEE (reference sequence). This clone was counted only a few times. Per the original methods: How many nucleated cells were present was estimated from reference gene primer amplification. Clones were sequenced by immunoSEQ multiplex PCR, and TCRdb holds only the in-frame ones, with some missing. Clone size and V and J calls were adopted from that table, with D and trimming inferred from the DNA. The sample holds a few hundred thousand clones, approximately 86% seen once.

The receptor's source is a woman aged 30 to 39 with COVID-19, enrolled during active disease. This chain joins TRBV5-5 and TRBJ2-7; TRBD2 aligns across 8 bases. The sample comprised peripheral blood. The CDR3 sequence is CASSADLAGTAYEQYF. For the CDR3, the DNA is TGTGCCAGCAGCGCCGATTTAGCGGGGACTGCCTACGAGCAGTACTTC.